This is a list of T cell receptor beta chains from one sample in a study of regulatory T cells in long-lasting Graves disease. TCRdb re-derived calls from the multiplex PCR reads in MiXCR, one entry per CDR3 protein. This repertoire shows roughly 500,000 distinct CDR3 sequences, 20% to 25% found once; its top ten account for roughly 14%. This material consisted of peripheral blood mononuclear cells (PBMCs), taken when the disease was refractory, from a patient treated with antithyroid drugs. These receptors all stem from a female donor with Graves disease. Each CDR3 is given with its conserved first and last residue.

TRBV6-1	TRBJ2-2	16	CASHQDVMFNTGELFF
TRBV6-1	TRBJ1-4	13	CASNDGRDEKLFF
TRBV19	TRBJ1-5	13	CASSASGNQPQHF
TRBV11-1	TRBJ2-2	16	CASSSQTGVGTGELFF
TRBV6-1	TRBJ2-7	14	CASRRDRSSYEQYF
TRBV6-1	TRBJ2-7	15	CASRVGRRATYEQYF
TRBV19	TRBJ2-2	16	CASSTGLAGVTGELFF
TRBV20-1	TRBJ1-5	13	CSGTVEGNQPQHF
TRBV20-1	TRBJ1-1	12	CSARLGETEAFF
TRBV15	TRBJ1-2	14	CATSRDKWSYGYTF
TRBV29-1	TRBJ2-1	17	CSVEDWRGWRSCNEQFF
TRBV28	TRBJ2-3	13	CASSGIRTDTQYF
TRBV19	TRBJ2-3	15	CASSIGGGDADTQYF
TRBV6-2/TRBV6-3	TRBJ2-3	17	CASSRLLAGPSTDTQYF
TRBV20-1	TRBJ2-5	15	CSAPGDGRALETQYF
TRBV29-1	TRBJ1-2	14	CSVEGAGGNYGYTF
TRBV5-1	TRBJ2-2	15	CASSSLGGSDGELFF
TRBV18	TRBJ1-1	14	CASSPGLADTEAFF
TRBV2	TRBJ2-7	14	CASSNWDRAYEQYF
TRBV7-2	TRBJ2-3	15	CASSLDSGEGDTQYF
TRBV2	TRBJ1-3	14	CASGQPSSGNTIYF